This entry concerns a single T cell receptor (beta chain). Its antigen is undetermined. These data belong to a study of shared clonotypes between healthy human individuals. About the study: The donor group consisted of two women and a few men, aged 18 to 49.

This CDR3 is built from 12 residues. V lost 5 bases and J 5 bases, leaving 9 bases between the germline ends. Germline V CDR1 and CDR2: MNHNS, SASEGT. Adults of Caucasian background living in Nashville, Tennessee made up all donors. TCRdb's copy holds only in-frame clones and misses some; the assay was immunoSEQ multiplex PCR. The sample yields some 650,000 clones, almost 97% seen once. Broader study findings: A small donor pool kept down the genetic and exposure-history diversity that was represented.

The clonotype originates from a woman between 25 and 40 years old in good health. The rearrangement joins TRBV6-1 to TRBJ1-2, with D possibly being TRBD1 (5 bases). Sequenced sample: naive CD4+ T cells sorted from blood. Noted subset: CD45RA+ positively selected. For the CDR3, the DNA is TGTGCCAGCAGTCCAGGACATTATGGCTACACCTTC. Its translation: CASSPGHYGYTF.